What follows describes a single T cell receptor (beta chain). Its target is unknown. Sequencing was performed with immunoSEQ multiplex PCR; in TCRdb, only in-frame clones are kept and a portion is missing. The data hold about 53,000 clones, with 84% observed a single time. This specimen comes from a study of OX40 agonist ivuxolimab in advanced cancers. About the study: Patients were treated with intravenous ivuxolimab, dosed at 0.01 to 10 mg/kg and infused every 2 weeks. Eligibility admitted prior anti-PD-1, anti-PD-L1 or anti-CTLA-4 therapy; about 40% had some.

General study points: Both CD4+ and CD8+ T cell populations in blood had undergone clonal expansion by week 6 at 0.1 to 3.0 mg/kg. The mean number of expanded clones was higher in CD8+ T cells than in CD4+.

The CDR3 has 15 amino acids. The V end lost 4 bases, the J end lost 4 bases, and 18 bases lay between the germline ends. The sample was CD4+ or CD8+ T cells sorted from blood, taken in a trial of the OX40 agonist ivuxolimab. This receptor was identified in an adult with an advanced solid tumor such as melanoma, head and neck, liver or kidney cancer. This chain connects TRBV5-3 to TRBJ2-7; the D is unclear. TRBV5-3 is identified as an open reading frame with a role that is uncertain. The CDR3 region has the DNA TGTGCCAGAAGCGTGATACAGTTGACTTCATACGAGCAGTACTTC. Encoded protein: CARSVIQLTSYEQYF.